These 14 T cell receptor beta chains share one sample of origin, sequenced in a study of shared clonotypes between healthy human individuals. The method was immunoSEQ multiplex PCR; TCRdb's version includes in-frame clones alone and lacks a portion of them. Counted here are millions of clones, approximately 95% occurring once; the ten biggest clones make up around 0.4%. The sequenced sample was naive CD4+ T cells from PBMCs. Regarding subset: CD45RA+ positively selected. The source of these receptors is a man in his late teens or twenties in good health. Some clones in this sample may be carry-over from other donors' samples.

The chain carries TRBV10-3 and TRBJ2-5; D might be TRBD2 (6 bases). This CDR3 has 15 amino acids. The germline V gene has CDR1 ENHRY and CDR2 SYGVKD. Trimming took off 4 bases at V and 3 bases at J, with 15 bases between the two ends. The CDR3 DNA follows: TGTGCCATCAGTGCGCATTCGCCGGGGGAAGAGACCCAGTACTTC. Translation: CAISAHSPGEETQYF.

CDR3 sequence: CASSLESYEQYF. CDR3 sequence (DNA): TGTGCCAGCAGCTTAGAATCGTACGAGCAGTACTTC. V usage is TRBV11-1 and J usage is TRBJ2-7; D is ambiguous. Per the germline V gene, CDR1 is SGHAT and CDR2 is FQDESV (reference sequence). V lost 1 base, J lost 4 bases, and 5 bases lay in between. The CDR3 is made up of 12 amino acids.

V gene TRBV19 combines with J gene TRBJ1-2; D is unresolved. The CDR3 totals 15 residues. CDR1 and CDR2 from the germline V gene are LNHDA and SQIVND (reference sequence). Trimming left V 0 bases short and J 7 bases short, with 15 bases between. CDR3 bases: TGTGCCAGTAGTATAGATATCGCGCAACCTAGTGGCTACACCTTC. Translated, it gives CASSIDIAQPSGYTF.

With respect to this clone: The sample contains more than one DNA sequence encoding this CDR3. V usage is TRBV28 and J usage is TRBJ2-7; the D is unclear. Deletions cut 2 bases from V and 3 bases from J, with 5 bases between. CDR1 is MDHEN, CDR2 SYDVKM, per germline. CDR3 length: 12 amino acids. CDR3 sequence: CASSLRSYEQYF. DNA of the CDR3: TGTGCCAGCAGTTTAAGGAGCTACGAGCAGTACTTC.

The genes are TRBV25-1 and TRBJ2-2, with D possibly matching TRBD2 (5 bases). Trimming left V 2 bases short and J 5 bases short, with 9 bases between. The germline V gene encodes CDR1 MGHDK and CDR2 SYGVNS. This CDR3 comprises 14 residues. The CDR3 DNA follows: TGTGCCAGCAGTGAACCTAGCATAACCGGGGAGCTGTTTTTT. It specifies CASSEPSITGELFF.

This clone was seen a single time. This chain links TRBV12-5 with TRBJ2-6; D may be TRBD1 (6 bases). This CDR3 has 19 amino acids. The V and J ends lost 3 bases and 0 bases respectively, with 18 bases between them. CDR1 LGHNT and CDR2 FRNRAP come from the germline V gene. Written as DNA, the CDR3 is TGTGCTAGTGGTTTCGGGACACTCCATAGGAGCTCTGGGGCCAACGTCCTGACTTTC. The encoded protein is CASGFGTLHRSSGANVLTF.

CDR3 region: CASSPQRGASTDTQYF. The DNA for the CDR3 is TGTGCCAGCAGCCCCCAGCGAGGTGCTAGCACAGATACGCAGTATTTT. The chain employs TRBV9 and TRBJ2-3; D uncertain. V gave up 4 bases and J gave up 0 bases, with 15 bases separating them. Germline V gives CDR1 SGDLS, CDR2 YYNGEE. The CDR3 length is 16 residues.

The chain recombines TRBV6-1 with TRBJ1-2, with D uncertain. CDR3 length: 13 residues. Per germline, CDR1 MNHNS and CDR2 SASEGT. V lost 3 bases and J lost 3, with 8 bases in between. The CDR3 spells CASSDFLDYGYTF. CDR3 sequence (DNA): TGTGCCAGCAGTGACTTTTTGGACTATGGCTACACCTTC.

The chain links TRBV30 to TRBJ2-3; 11 bases fit TRBD2. The CDR3 extends over 18 amino acids. Germline trimming cut 8 bases from V and 0 bases from J; bases unmatched to any gene: 16. Germline V gives CDR1 GTSNPN, CDR2 SVGIG (reference sequence). The CDR3 here is CARDNPSGRLSSTDTQYF. CDR3 DNA sequence: TGTGCCCGGGATAACCCTAGCGGGAGGTTATCTAGCACAGATACGCAGTATTTT.

The gene calls are TRBV7-3 and TRBJ2-1; no reliable D call. Germline loops: CDR1 SGHTA, CDR2 FQGTGA. The CDR3 is made up of 13 amino acids. With 3 bases removed from V and 5 bases from J, the gap between germline ends came to 8 bases. CDR3 in amino acids: CASSLDPNNEQFF. DNA for the CDR3: TGTGCCAGCAGCTTGGACCCGAACAATGAGCAGTTCTTC.

The table lists this clone with a few counts. The rearrangement joins TRBV6-6 to TRBJ1-2; D is perhaps TRBD1 (5 bases). V was pared by 0 bases and J by 1 base, with 12 bases between. The germline CDR1 and CDR2 sequences are MNHNY and SVGAGI (reference sequence). The CDR3 is 16 residues long. The CDR3 spells CASSYSTGPLNYGYTF. The CDR3 DNA reads TGTGCCAGCAGTTACTCCACGGGACCACTTAACTATGGCTACACCTTC.

The rearrangement joins TRBV5-6 to TRBJ2-2, with unresolved D. The CDR3 contains 16 residues. The V end lost 2 bases, the J end lost 4 bases, and 15 bases lay between the germline ends. Germline CDR1 and CDR2: SGHDT and YYEEEE. The CDR3 reads CASSFRLALGTGELFF. DNA of the CDR3: TGTGCCAGCAGCTTTCGGTTAGCCCTGGGCACCGGGGAGCTGTTTTTT. The entire variable domain, with the rest obtained from reference TRBV5-6 and TRBJ2-2, is as follows: DAGVTQSPTHLIKTRGQQVTLRCSPKSGHDTVSWYQQALGQGPQFIFQYYEEEERQRGNFPDRFSGHQFPNYSSELNVNALLLGDSALYLCASSFRLALGTGELFFGEGSRLTVL.

The V gene is TRBV28, the J gene TRBJ2-2; weak D call: TRBD2 (5 bases). The CDR3 has 13 amino acids. V was shortened by 8 bases and J by 4 bases, with 11 bases between the two germline ends. Germline CDR1 reads MDHEN; CDR2 reads SYDVKM. The CDR3 spells CASGSGITGELFF. The CDR3 DNA reads TGTGCCAGCGGGAGCGGAATCACCGGGGAGCTGTTTTTT.

This clone was detected once. V gene TRBV5-1 combines with J gene TRBJ2-5; the D gene is possibly TRBD2 (6 bases). CDR3 size: 15 residues. V was shortened by 2 bases and J by 0 bases, with 11 bases between the two germline ends. Germline-derived CDR1 and CDR2 are SGHRS and YFSETQ. The CDR3 spells CASSFGGAYQETQYF. In nucleotides, the CDR3 is TGCGCCAGCAGCTTCGGAGGGGCCTACCAAGAGACCCAGTACTTC.